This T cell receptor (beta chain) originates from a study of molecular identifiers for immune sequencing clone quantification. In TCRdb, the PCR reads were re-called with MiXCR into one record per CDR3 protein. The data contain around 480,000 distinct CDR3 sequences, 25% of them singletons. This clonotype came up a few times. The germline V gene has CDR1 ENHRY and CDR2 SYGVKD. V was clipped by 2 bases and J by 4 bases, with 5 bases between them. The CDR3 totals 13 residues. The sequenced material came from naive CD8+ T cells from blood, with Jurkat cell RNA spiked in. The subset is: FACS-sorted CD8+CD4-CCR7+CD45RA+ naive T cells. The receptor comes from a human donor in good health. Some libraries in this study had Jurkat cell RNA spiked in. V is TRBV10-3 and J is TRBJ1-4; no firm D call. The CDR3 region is CAISEPYNEKLFF. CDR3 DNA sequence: TGTGCCATCAGTGAGCCATATAATGAAAAACTGTTTTTT.